This passage covers 10 T cell receptor beta chains from one sample sequenced in a study of immune heterogeneity within non-small cell lung tumors. The starting template was genomic DNA from bulk tumor, roughly 610 ng per sample. In surgery, several biopsies were collected from each primary tumor at widely spaced sites. Each patient presented with untreated, newly diagnosed non-small cell lung cancer and received curative surgery. It was with 32 V and 13 J primers that multiplex PCR amplified TCR beta CDR3. TCRdb called the multiplex PCR reads again in MiXCR, with one record for every CDR3 protein. In the table there are 10,000 to 15,000 distinct CDR3 sequences, 20% to 25% of which are singletons. Sample: lung tumor tissue. Source of these receptors: a man in his fifties with non-small cell lung cancer.

Ten or more counts support this clonotype. The chain carries TRBV2 and TRBJ2-1; 8 bases agree with TRBD1. With V trimmed by 2 bases and J by 7 bases, 10 bases remained unmatched. This CDR3 has 16 amino acids. From germline, CDR1 is SNHLY and CDR2 FYNNEI. CDR3 region: CASSELGQGAYNEQFF. The CDR3 coding sequence is TGTGCCAGCAGTGAACTCGGACAGGGAGCGTATAATGAGCAGTTCTTC.

This clonotype was counted at least ten times. The chain recombines TRBV11-1 with TRBJ1-1; D gene unclear. V gave up 4 bases and J gave up 1 base, with 4 bases separating them. The germline V gene encodes CDR1 SGHAT and CDR2 FQDESV (reference sequence). The CDR3 extends over 12 amino acids. CDR3 sequence (DNA): TGTGCCAGCAGCTGGGCGAACACTGAAGCTTTCTTT. It encodes CASSWANTEAFF.

This clonotype was detected ten times or more. The chain links TRBV6-1 to TRBJ1-1; 9 bases are shared with TRBD1. CDR3 length: 13 residues. Losses at the gene ends were 8 bases for V and 0 bases for J; bases not matched to a gene: 1. Germline values: CDR1 MNHNS, CDR2 SASEGT. CDR3 DNA: TGTGCCAGCCGACAGGGGGTGAACACTGAAGCTTTCTTT. Amino acid sequence: CASRQGVNTEAFF.

This clonotype was seen only a few times. The chain combines TRBV4-1 with TRBJ2-1; D not certain. Germline V gene lookup returns CDR1 MGHRA and CDR2 YSYEKL. Trimming removed 0 bases at V and 9 bases at J, with 9 bases between. The CDR3 runs to 13 residues. The CDR3 loop is CASSQDLGSEQFF. The CDR3 DNA follows: TGCGCCAGCAGCCAAGATCTTGGATCTGAGCAGTTCTTC.

This clonotype was counted at least ten times. The chain couples TRBV10-3 to TRBJ2-7; 11 bases agree with TRBD1. V trimming: 11 bases; J trimming: 2 bases; junction bases outside the gene matches: 8. This CDR3 has 14 residues. The germline gives CDR1 ENHRY, CDR2 SYGVKD. The CDR3 sequence is CASSRDRGAYEQYF. CDR3 in DNA: TGTGCCTCAAGCCGGGACAGGGGGGCCTACGAGCAGTACTTC.

This clonotype was seen repeatedly, ten times or more. The chain has TRBV6-1 and TRBJ1-5; D is undetermined. CDR3 length equals 14 residues. Looked up from germline, CDR1 is MNHNS and CDR2 is SASEGT. V was clipped by 5 bases and J by 8 bases, with 16 bases between them. CDR3 sequence: CASSYGGREEPQHF. CDR3 DNA: TGTGCCAGCAGTTATGGAGGTCGGGAAGAGCCCCAGCATTTT.

In regard to this clonotype: Possible read error: a much larger clone is one base away. The rearrangement joins TRBV6-1 to TRBJ2-7, with a possible D match to TRBD1 (6 bases). Trimming cost V 10 bases and J 7 bases, with 23 bases left between them. This CDR3 contains 14 residues. The germline V gene encodes CDR1 MNHNS and CDR2 SASEGT. CDR3 sequence reads: CATMGNRAPLEQYF. The CDR3 nucleotides read TGTGCCACAATGGGGAACAGGGCTCCCTTGGAGCAGTACTTC.

This clonotype was detected ten times or more. The chain combines TRBV19 with TRBJ1-1, with D hard to call. The germline V and J ends were trimmed by 5 bases and 1 base, with 5 bases remaining between them. The CDR3 consists of 12 residues. Looked up from germline, CDR1 is LNHDA and CDR2 is SQIVND (reference sequence). The CDR3 region is CASSPRNTEAFF. DNA for the CDR3: TGTGCCAGTAGTCCGCGGAACACTGAAGCTTTCTTT.

Regarding this clonotype: Given a much more abundant clone one base away, this may be a read error. The chain has TRBV2 and TRBJ1-1; D possibly corresponds to TRBD1 (5 bases). The CDR3 extends over 15 amino acids. CDR1 and CDR2 from the germline V gene are SNHLY and FYNNEI. CDR3 bases: TGTGACAGCAGGAGGGACCGGGGAGACGTCACTGAAGCTTTCTTT. Translation: CDSRRDRGDVTEAFF.

This clonotype has at least ten counts. V and J are TRBV6-1 and TRBJ1-1; the D is unclear. V dropped 6 bases and J dropped 7 bases, with 12 bases sitting between them. The length of the CDR3 is 12 residues. CDR1 MNHNS and CDR2 SASEGT come from the germline V gene. CDR3: CASSYRGDEAFF. Written as DNA, the CDR3 is TGTGCCAGCAGCTATCGGGGTGATGAAGCTTTCTTT.